This TCR beta chain was sequenced during a study of human T cells and chemical hapten exposure. Overall study results and limits: No change in TCRs above 1 in 1000 frequency was produced by DPC sensitization.

This clonotype appeared a few times. Its cognate antigen is unknown. As originally analysed: TCR counts had a median of approximately 87,000 per sample and spanned about 20,000 to 700,000. TCRdb re-called the RACE reads with MiXCR, one entry per CDR3 protein. The V and J calls and clone size come from TCRdb's table, not from the authors' own analysis. The sample lists 350,000 to 400,000 distinct CDR3 sequences, 4.5% to 5.5% seen once, with 2.5% to 3% in the top ten. The time point is: pre-sensitization, week 0. Indicated treatment: therapeutic diphenylcyclopropenone sensitization with weekly scalp DPC. V shed 8 bases, J shed 9 bases, and the junction held 14 bases outside the gene matches. The CDR3 runs 16 residues. CDR1 and CDR2 from the germline V gene are SGHVS and FNYEAQ.

The source is a woman aged 45-60 years with alopecia areata. Some clones in this sample may be carry-over from other donors' samples. The rearrangement links TRBV7-6 to TRBJ2-1; 12 nucleotides agree with TRBD2. The sequencing here drew on whole blood, taken in connection with sensitization to the hapten diphenylcyclopropenone (DPC). DNA of the CDR3: TGTGCCAGCTCCCTGGGTGCTAGCGGGGGGGCCAGTGAGCAGTTCTTC. Translated, it gives CASSLGASGGASEQFF. Full variable domain (outside the CDR3, taken from reference TRBV7-6 and TRBJ2-1): GAGVSQSPRYKVTKRGQDVALRCDPISGHVSLYWYRQALGQGPEFLTYFNYEAQQDKSGLPNDRFSAERPEGSISTLTIQRTEQRDSAMYRCASSLGASGGASEQFFGPGTRLTVL.